The 19 T cell receptor beta chains in this list originate from one sample, sequenced in a study of shared clonotypes between healthy human individuals. The repertoire was sequenced with immunoSEQ multiplex PCR; TCRdb's copy has only in-frame clones and lacks some. The sample shows about 2.4 million clones, 93% of them seen only once. What was sequenced was naive CD4+ T cells from PBMCs. Subset of the sample: CD45RA+ positively selected. These TCRs come from a man aged 18 to 35 in good health. Some clones in this sample may be carry-over from other donors' samples.

Of note for this clone: Other DNA sequences from this sample encode an identical CDR3 as well. The genes are TRBV7-2 and TRBJ1-2; D may be TRBD1 (5 bases). CDR3 length: 13 amino acids. Germline V lookup: CDR1 SGHTA, CDR2 FQGNSA. The V end lost 5 bases, the J end lost 2 bases, and 9 bases lay between the germline ends. CDR3 bases: TGTGCCAGCAGCCCTGCAGGGAACTATGGCTACACCTTC. Its translation: CASSPAGNYGYTF. Full variable domain (missing parts from reference TRBV7-2 and TRBJ1-2): GAGVSQSPSNKVTEKGKDVELRCDPISGHTALYWYRQSLGQGLEFLIYFQGNSAPDKSGLPSDRFSAERTGGSVSTLTIQRTQQEDSAVYLCASSPAGNYGYTFGSGTRLTVV.

In its sample, this clone was seen once. The chain couples TRBV25-1 to TRBJ2-1; D not certain. The CDR3 contains 16 residues. CDR1 MGHDK and CDR2 SYGVNS come from the germline V gene. V lost 3 bases and J lost 0, with 12 bases in between. CDR3 in amino acids: CASSDFARYSYNEQFF. DNA for the CDR3: TGTGCCAGCAGTGATTTTGCCAGGTACTCCTACAATGAGCAGTTCTTC. Using reference TRBV25-1 and TRBJ2-1 for the parts outside the CDR3, the full variable domain is EADIYQTPRYLVIGTGKKITLECSQTMGHDKMYWYQQDPGMELHLIHYSYGVNSTEKGDLSSESTVSRIRTEHFPLTLESARPSHTSQYLCASSDFARYSYNEQFFGPGTRLTVL.

The gene calls are TRBV2 and TRBJ1-3; D uncertain. There are 14 residues in the CDR3. Germline CDR1 SNHLY, CDR2 FYNNEI. V was shortened by 5 bases and J by 0 bases, with 8 bases between the two germline ends. The CDR3 DNA reads as TGTGCCAGCAGTCGCGTAAGCTCTGGAAACACCATATATTTT. Translating it yields CASSRVSSGNTIYF.

This chain uses TRBV7-7 with TRBJ2-5; maybe TRBD1 (5 bases). V was shortened by 2 bases and J by 6 bases, with 10 bases between the two germline ends. The CDR3 totals 13 residues. The V gene's germline CDR1 is SSHAT and CDR2 FNYEAQ (reference sequence). In nucleotides, the CDR3 is TGTGCCAGCAGCTTAATCGACAGCCAGACCCAGTACTTC. Translation: CASSLIDSQTQYF.

The rearrangement uses TRBV14 and TRBJ1-2; D perhaps matches TRBD1 (6 bases). Germline values: CDR1 SGHDN, CDR2 FVKESK. The CDR3 runs 15 residues. V lost 4 bases and J 3 bases, leaving 15 bases between the germline ends. DNA for the CDR3: TGTGCCAGCAGCCCCCTGGGGGCAGGGGACTATGGCTACACCTTC. Protein sequence: CASSPLGAGDYGYTF.

V gene TRBV6-5 combines with J gene TRBJ2-3, with a weak D call TRBD1 (6 bases). The V end was cut by 6 bases, the J end by 1 base, with 11 bases between. Looked up from germline, CDR1 is MNHEY and CDR2 is SVGAGI. CDR3 length: 14 residues. The CDR3 region has the DNA TGTGCCAGCAGGGCAGGGGCTCGCACAGATACGCAGTATTTT. It codes for CASRAGARTDTQYF.

The genes are TRBV28 and TRBJ2-7; 8 bases match TRBD1. V gave up 6 bases and J gave up 2 bases; unmatched junction bases: 9. Germline assignment: CDR1 MDHEN and CDR2 SYDVKM. This CDR3 has 15 amino acids. CDR3 region: CASRDDRGITYEQYF. Written as DNA, the CDR3 is TGTGCCAGCAGAGACGACAGGGGAATAACCTACGAGCAGTACTTC.

The V and J genes are TRBV18 and TRBJ2-7; no firm D call. Between the trimmed V and J ends, which lost 3 bases and 9 bases, there was a span of 18 bases. The CDR3 is 14 residues long. Germline CDR1 is KGHSH and CDR2 is LQKENI. The CDR3 nucleotides are TGTGCCAGCTCACCGGGTGCAACAGAGGTACGGCAGTACTTC. Its translation is CASSPGATEVRQYF.

V is TRBV6-5 and J is TRBJ2-2; D is undetermined. This CDR3 is 14 amino acids long. Germline assignment: CDR1 MNHEY and CDR2 SVGAGI. V was cut by 0 bases and J by 4 bases, with 6 bases left in between. The CDR3 region has the DNA TGTGCCAGCAGTTACTCGGATAGCACCGGGGAGCTGTTTTTT. Translation gives CASSYSDSTGELFF.

The chain employs TRBV18 and TRBJ2-7, with D perhaps matching TRBD2 (5 bases). Germline assignment: CDR1 KGHSH and CDR2 LQKENI. V lost 5 bases and J 10 bases, leaving 18 bases between the germline ends. The CDR3 contains 13 residues. The CDR3 nucleotides are TGTGCCAGCTCATTCCAGCAGGACTCCGACCAGTACTTC. Translation gives CASSFQQDSDQYF.

CDR3 protein: CASSLGAGVNYNEQFF. CDR3 in DNA: TGTGCCAGCAGCTTAGGTGCGGGAGTGAACTACAATGAGCAGTTCTTC. V usage is TRBV7-2 and J usage is TRBJ2-1, with 7 bases that match TRBD2. The CDR3 covers 16 residues. Germline values: CDR1 SGHTA, CDR2 FQGNSA. The J segment lost 3 bases and the V segment lost 1 base, leaving 6 bases of the junction unmatched. Variable domain in full (rest from reference TRBV7-2 and TRBJ2-1): GAGVSQSPSNKVTEKGKDVELRCDPISGHTALYWYRQSLGQGLEFLIYFQGNSAPDKSGLPSDRFSAERTGGSVSTLTIQRTQQEDSAVYLCASSLGAGVNYNEQFFGPGTRLTVL.

The genes are TRBV28 and TRBJ1-5; D unresolved. Germline CDR1 and CDR2: MDHEN and SYDVKM. CDR3 size: 15 residues. Trimming removed 5 bases at V and 0 bases at J, with 11 bases between. CDR3 DNA sequence: TGTGCCAGCAGTGTGGACGGGAATAGCAATCAGCCCCAGCATTTT. Amino acid sequence: CASSVDGNSNQPQHF.

Turning to this clone: Other nucleotide sequences from this sample produce the same CDR3. The rearrangement joins TRBV11-3 to TRBJ1-3, with D perhaps matching TRBD1 (6 bases). Trimming took off 3 bases at V and 2 bases at J, with 8 bases between the two ends. The CDR3 has 14 residues. CDR1 SGHNT and CDR2 YENEEA come from the germline V gene. The CDR3 loop is CASSLGGPGNTIYF. DNA of the CDR3: TGTGCCAGCAGCTTGGGGGGGCCTGGAAACACCATATATTTT.

This chain connects TRBV5-1 to TRBJ2-3; weak D call: TRBD1 (6 bases). Between the trimmed V and J ends, which lost 2 bases and 0 bases, there was a span of 19 bases. CDR1 SGHRS and CDR2 YFSETQ come from the germline V gene. This CDR3 has 18 residues. Here the CDR3 reads CASSFSNSGTSSTDTQYF. The CDR3, as DNA: TGCGCCAGCAGCTTTTCCAATTCCGGGACAAGTAGCACAGATACGCAGTATTTT.

The chain joins TRBV28 to TRBJ1-5; D remains ambiguous. From germline, CDR1 is MDHEN and CDR2 SYDVKM. The CDR3 totals 15 residues. The V gene lost 1 base and the J gene lost 4 bases, with 11 bases spanning the gap. The CDR3 region has the DNA TGTGCCAGCAGTTTATCCAGGCTTTTGAATCAGCCCCAGCATTTT. It is translated as CASSLSRLLNQPQHF.

The chain joins TRBV10-1 to TRBJ2-7, with 10 positions matching TRBD1. This CDR3 spans 13 amino acids. Germline CDR1 reads WNHNN; CDR2 reads SYGVQD (reference sequence). V was pared by 6 bases and J by 5 bases, with 4 bases of the junction left unmatched. CDR3 residues: CASRGQGSHEQYF. CDR3 sequence (DNA): TGCGCCAGCAGGGGACAGGGGAGCCACGAGCAGTACTTC.

The chain carries TRBV28 and TRBJ2-3; D might be TRBD1 (5 bases). The germline CDR1 and CDR2 sequences are MDHEN and SYDVKM. Trimming cost V 8 bases and J 1 base, with 16 bases left between them. The CDR3 runs 15 residues. CDR3 amino acids: CASGKGQGRTDTQYF. The CDR3 coding sequence is TGTGCCAGCGGGAAGGGCCAGGGCCGCACAGATACGCAGTATTTT. The variable domain in full, with the rest retrieved from reference TRBV28 and TRBJ2-3, is DVKVTQSSRYLVKRTGEKVFLECVQDMDHENMFWYRQDPGLGLRLIYFSYDVKMKEKGDIPEGYSVSREKKERFSLILESASTNQTSMYLCASGKGQGRTDTQYFGPGTRLTVL.

The chain uses TRBV19 and TRBJ2-3; TRBD2 matches 7 bases. The CDR3 runs to 15 residues. V lost 10 bases to trimming and J lost 6 bases; unmatched junction nucleotides: 16. Germline loops: CDR1 LNHDA, CDR2 SQIVND (reference sequence). The CDR3 protein is CATRRGTHGGDTQYF. The CDR3 nucleotides read TGTGCCACTCGCCGGGGAACACACGGGGGGGATACGCAGTATTTT.

Worth noting for this clone: Additional DNA sequences in this sample encode the identical CDR3. This sequence joins TRBV20-1 and TRBJ2-3; a possible D gene is TRBD2 (5 bases). The V and J ends lost 6 bases and 6 bases respectively, with 10 bases between them. CDR1 is DFQATT and CDR2 is SNEGSKA in the germline V gene (reference sequence). CDR3 length: 11 residues. The CDR3 DNA follows: TGCAGTGCCCCCCCGGGGGATACGCAGTATTTT. Translating gives CSAPPGDTQYF.